A selection of T cell receptor beta chains follows, all from one sample in a study of shared clonotypes between healthy human individuals. Using immunoSEQ multiplex PCR, the repertoire was profiled, and TCRdb retains in-frame clones only, with some absent. Here the sample spans 780,000 or so clones, 72% being singletons. The sample comprised memory CD4+ T cells sorted from blood. The source is a woman aged 30 to 39 in good health. The CDR3 runs from the conserved cysteine through the conserved F or W. A D gene is named only where the DNA matches it firmly. Not all rows give a size; the values are once, few, many and, for expanded clones, a class.

V,J,D,size,DNA,CDR3
TRBV18,TRBJ2-5,TRBD2,NA,TGTGCCAGCTCACCGCAGGGAGGGGAGACCCAGTACTTC,CASSPQGGETQYF
TRBV11-2,TRBJ2-2,NA,NA,TGTGCCAGCACCCCCCTCGGGATGGGGATAACCGGGGAGCTGTTTTTT,CASTPLGMGITGELFF
TRBV5-1,TRBJ1-5,NA,NA,TGCGCCACCCGGCGGGACATCGATCAGCCCCAGCATTTT,CATRRDIDQPQHF
TRBV9,TRBJ1-3,TRBD1,NA,TGTGCCAGCAGCGGGCAGGGGGCTATAAGCGGAAACACCATATATTTT,CASSGQGAISGNTIYF
TRBV27,TRBJ2-1,TRBD2,NA,TGTGCCAGCAGTTTATCCCCGACTAGCGGGATTAGTTATGAGCAGTTCTTC,CASSLSPTSGISYEQFF
TRBV29-1,TRBJ2-2,NA,NA,TGCAGCGTGTCCGGGCCTCCCACCGGGGAGCTGTTTTTT,CSVSGPPTGELFF
TRBV27,TRBJ2-3,NA,once,TGTGCCAGCAGTTTATCCCGGGAATTCGATACGCAGTATTTT,CASSLSREFDTQYF
TRBV28,TRBJ1-5,NA,once,TGTGCCAGCCGAGGGGGGGGGCATAGCAATCAGCCCCAGCATTTT,CASRGGGHSNQPQHF
TRBV5-1,TRBJ2-6,NA,once,TGCGCCAGCAGCGGGGGACGGACCTCTGGGGCCAACGTCCTGACTTTC,CASSGGRTSGANVLTF
TRBV7-2,TRBJ2-2,NA,NA,TGTGCCAGCAGCCCGAGGGGGGGCGGCACCGGGGAGCTGTTTTTT,CASSPRGGGTGELFF
TRBV11-3,TRBJ1-3,NA,NA,TGTGCCAGCATCACTCCGGGGTCTTCAGGAAACACCATATATTTT,CASITPGSSGNTIYF
TRBV5-4,TRBJ2-3,TRBD2,NA,TGTGCCAGCAGCTTGGGGGGGCTAGCGGGAGCCACAGATACGCAGTATTTT,CASSLGGLAGATDTQYF
TRBV29-1,TRBJ1-2,NA,NA,TGCAGCGTCCTATGGGTTCCAGGACCGTACTCTTATGGCTACACCTTC,CSVLWVPGPYSYGYTF
TRBV28,TRBJ2-2,NA,NA,TGTGCCAGCAACAAACCAGAGGGGATAGGGGTCACCGGGGAGCTGTTTTTT,CASNKPEGIGVTGELFF
TRBV7-9,TRBJ1-3,NA,NA,TGTGCCAGCAGCTTAGGGTCCCTGATAAACACCATATATTTT,CASSLGSLINTIYF
TRBV4-1,TRBJ2-5,TRBD1,NA,TGCGCCAGCAGCCCGGGGACAGGGTGGGGGACCCAGTACTTC,CASSPGTGWGTQYF
TRBV19,TRBJ1-5,TRBD1,NA,TGTGCCAGTAGTAAAACCGGGACAGGGGGCGGTCAGCCCCAGCATTTT,CASSKTGTGGGQPQHF
TRBV7-8,TRBJ2-2,NA,many,TGTGCCAGCAGCACTAATCAACGGTCAGGGGAGCTGTTTTTT,CASSTNQRSGELFF
TRBV28,TRBJ1-1,NA,once,TGTGCCAGCAGTTTACGGGAGAGGAACACTGAAGCTTTCTTT,CASSLRERNTEAFF
TRBV9,TRBJ1-1,NA,few,TGTGCCAGCAGCCGTAACGTGAACACTGAAGCTTTCTTT,CASSRNVNTEAFF
TRBV4-1,TRBJ1-1,NA,few,TGCGCCAGCAGCCAAAGTTGGACAACAATGAACACTGAAGCTTTCTTT,CASSQSWTTMNTEAFF
TRBV6-1,TRBJ2-5,NA,NA,TGTGCCATCAGTGAGCAGACTCGGGAGCAGTACTTC,CAISEQTREQYF
TRBV10-1,TRBJ2-2,TRBD1,NA,TGCGCCAGCAGCGGACAGGGGGGTTTTACCGGGGAGCTGTTTTTT,CASSGQGGFTGELFF
TRBV29-1,TRBJ2-1,NA,NA,TGCAGCGTTGGGAGATCCGGGTATGAGCAGTTCTTC,CSVGRSGYEQFF
TRBV30,TRBJ2-2,NA,few,TGTGCCTGCTCCGTTACTCGTAACACCGGGGAGCTGTTTTTT,CACSVTRNTGELFF
TRBV7-2,TRBJ2-6,TRBD1,NA,TGTGCCAGCAGCTATAACAGGGGGCCTGGGGCCAACGTCCTGACTTTC,CASSYNRGPGANVLTF
TRBV9,TRBJ2-7,NA,once,TGTGCCAGCAGCGTAGAGACAGAGCCCTACGAGCAGTACTTC,CASSVETEPYEQYF
TRBV7-2,TRBJ2-7,NA,NA,TGTGCCAGCAGCCAGGCCGGGGGACGGAGGCGCCACGAGCAGTACTTC,CASSQAGGRRRHEQYF
TRBV5-1,TRBJ2-5,NA,NA,TGCGCCAGCAGCTTGGACGCCAATCAAGAGACCCAGTACTTC,CASSLDANQETQYF
TRBV10-3,TRBJ1-5,NA,NA,TGTGCCACTGGGGCAGGCAATCAGCCCCAGCATTTT,CATGAGNQPQHF
TRBV18,TRBJ2-1,TRBD2,NA,TGTGCCAGCTCACCCGGGACTATCGGTGAGCAGTTCTTC,CASSPGTIGEQFF
TRBV6-6,TRBJ1-3,TRBD1,NA,TGTGCCAGCAGTGGACAGGGCCTCTCTGGAAACACCATATATTTT,CASSGQGLSGNTIYF
TRBV5-6,TRBJ2-3,NA,NA,TGTGCCAGCAGCTTCCGGGACCGCCAGGAGTATTTT,CASSFRDRQEYF
TRBV28,TRBJ2-1,NA,NA,TGTGCCAGCAAACCACCGGGACTCAGAACCTACAATGAGCAGTTCTTC,CASKPPGLRTYNEQFF
TRBV6-6,TRBJ2-7,NA,NA,TGTGCCAGCAGCCATACAGGGACCTACGAGCAGTACTTC,CASSHTGTYEQYF
TRBV27,TRBJ2-7,NA,NA,TGTGCCAGCAGTTCAATGCAGGGGATCATTTACGAGCAGTACTTC,CASSSMQGIIYEQYF
TRBV28,TRBJ1-1,TRBD1,NA,TGTGCCAGCAGTTTATTGGGGACAGGGGGCACTGAAGCTTTCTTT,CASSLLGTGGTEAFF
TRBV6-1,TRBJ1-1,TRBD1,NA,TGTGCCAGCAGTTCCAGGGGGCCTTACACTGAAGCTTTCTTT,CASSSRGPYTEAFF
TRBV4-2,TRBJ2-6,NA,NA,TGTGCCAGCAGCCAAGATCGTGGCTACCTTAGCTCTGGGGCCAACGTCCTGACTTTC,CASSQDRGYLSSGANVLTF
TRBV9,TRBJ1-3,TRBD1,once,TGTGCCAGCAGCGGACAGGGGTCGGGAAACACCATATATTTT,CASSGQGSGNTIYF
TRBV6-1,TRBJ2-7,TRBD1,NA,TGTGCCAGCAGTAGAGGGACAGGGGAATCCTACGAGCAGTACTTC,CASSRGTGESYEQYF
TRBV29-1,TRBJ2-3,TRBD2,NA,TGCAGCGTGGCTAAACGCAGGCGGGGGGCCGGTACAGATACGCAGTATTTT,CSVAKRRRGAGTDTQYF
TRBV10-3,TRBJ2-1,NA,few,TGTGCCATCAGTGATGATGGCTCCGCCTCTCACTATGAGCAGTTCTTC,CAISDDGSASHYEQFF
TRBV13,TRBJ2-7,TRBD1,NA,TGTGCCAGCAGCTTGAACAGGGGGAGTAACTTCGACGAGCAGTACTTC,CASSLNRGSNFDEQYF
TRBV5-1,TRBJ2-2,NA,few,TGCGCCAGCAGCTTGGCCGGGAACACCGGGGAGCTGTTTTTT,CASSLAGNTGELFF
TRBV29-1,TRBJ2-6,NA,few,TGCAGCGTTGCTACTGGGGCCAACGTCCTGACTTTC,CSVATGANVLTF
TRBV29-1,TRBJ2-1,TRBD1,few,TGCAGCGTTGTCCGGCCAGGGGGCATGAGAAAAAGGGGGTACAATGAGCAGTTCTTC,CSVVRPGGMRKRGYNEQFF
TRBV29-1,TRBJ2-5,NA,NA,TGCAGCGCTGGGGGTTGGGCCCAAGAGACCCAGTACTTC,CSAGGWAQETQYF
TRBV4-1,TRBJ2-4,NA,NA,TGCGCCAGCAGCCAACCTAGGACAGCGCTAGCCAAAAACATTCAGTACTTC,CASSQPRTALAKNIQYF
TRBV5-1,TRBJ1-1,NA,NA,TGCGCCAGCAGGCGGGACGGAGTGAACACTGAAGCTTTCTTT,CASRRDGVNTEAFF
TRBV7-6,TRBJ2-2,NA,few,TGTGCCAGCAGCGGCTATTTAGGAGAGTTGGACACCGGGGAGCTGTTTTTT,CASSGYLGELDTGELFF
TRBV7-8,TRBJ2-7,NA,medium-sized,TGTGCCAGCAGCTTACTCGAGGGACCATACGAGCAGTACTTC,CASSLLEGPYEQYF
TRBV5-4,TRBJ2-3,NA,NA,TGTGCCAGCAGCTTGGAGGGTCGAGGAGATACGCAGTATTTT,CASSLEGRGDTQYF
TRBV5-1,TRBJ2-1,NA,few,TGCGCCAGCAGCTTGGGAGACGAACACAATGAGCAGTTCTTC,CASSLGDEHNEQFF